This TCR beta chain was retrieved from a study of blood T cells in healthy people across ages. Sample-barcoded 5' priming and a J-beta primer mix drove a second PCR of roughly 7 to 11 cycles. TCRdb re-analysed the 5' RACE reads in MiXCR, keeping a single row per CDR3 protein. The data contain 1,800,000 or so distinct CDR3 sequences, approximately 40% of them seen just once; the ten biggest clones take up under 30%. CDR1 is MNHNS and CDR2 is SASEGT in the germline V gene. The CDR3 covers 13 residues. V was shortened by 4 bases and J by 8 bases, with 14 bases between the two germline ends. Investigators took approximately 9.4 milliliters of peripheral blood from every donor. They isolated at least 6.5 million PBMCs from each sample.

The sequencing input was blood. This chain links TRBV6-1 with TRBJ1-2; D is possibly TRBD1 (5 bases). This clonotype originated in a human donor in good health. The CDR3 DNA is TGTGCCAGCAGTGGTACAGGTCTGTACGGCTACACCTTC. Its translation: CASSGTGLYGYTF.